Shown below are 30 T cell receptor beta chains from a single sample sequenced in a study of blood T cells in healthy people across ages. A second PCR of 7 to 11 cycles used a sample-barcoded 5' primer and a J-beta primer mix. Via MiXCR, TCRdb re-called the 5' RACE reads, giving one row per CDR3 protein. This table has around 500,000 distinct CDR3 sequences, around 27% appearing once. These same data were also listed under a study on T cells of mothers and their children.

Sequencing used blood. The receptors shown here come from a boy younger than 10 in good health.

This clonotype was found many times. The gene calls are TRBV12-3 or TRBV12-4 and TRBJ2-5; TRBD2 agrees at 7 bases. This CDR3 region has 13 residues. J was trimmed by 9 bases and V by 6 bases; bases with no gene match: 10. The CDR3 coding sequence is TGTGCCAGCAGCCCCGGCGGGGCGGGGGCCCAGTACTTC. It specifies CASSPGGAGAQYF.

Remarks on this clonotype: The junction shows a germline mismatch at one end, possibly a read error. This chain joins TRBV20-1 and TRBJ2-5, with 10 bases aligning to TRBD2. The V gene's germline CDR1 is DFQATT and CDR2 SNEGSKA (reference sequence). The CDR3 runs 12 residues. The CDR3 DNA reads as TGCAGTGCGGACGGACTAGCGGATTACAGGTTCTTC. Amino acid sequence: CSADGLADYRFF.

This clonotype has only a few counts. The chain employs TRBV21-1 and TRBJ2-5; the table's D call, TRBD2, has no DNA check behind it. TRBV21-1 is termed a pseudogene. CDR3 length: 16 residues. CDR3 DNA sequence: TGTGCCATACATGCTGGCGGGACTAGATACCAAGAGACCCAGTACTTC. Protein: CAIHAGGTRYQETQYF.

Note on this clonotype: The germline gene is not matched at one end of the junction; a read error may be the cause. The chain has TRBV7-9 and TRBJ2-3; either TRBD1 or TRBD2 may supply D (5 bases each). The CDR3 runs 11 residues. CDR1 and CDR2 (germline): SEHNR, FQNEAQ (reference sequence). CDR3 region: CGAGSTDTQYF. As DNA, the CDR3 is TGCGGGGCGGGCAGCACAGATACGCAGTATTTT.

This clonotype was detected many times. The chain combines TRBV6-2 or TRBV6-3 with TRBJ2-6; D unresolved. The germline gives CDR1 MNHEY, CDR2 SVGEGT. V dropped 2 bases and J dropped 0 bases, with 2 bases sitting between them. The CDR3 contains 14 residues. In DNA form, the CDR3 reads TGTGCCAGCAGTTACAGCTCTGGGGCCAACGTCCTGACTTTC. As protein: CASSYSSGANVLTF.

In its sample, this clonotype was seen once. This chain uses TRBV7-9 with TRBJ2-1; TRBD2 might be the D (6 bases). This CDR3 is built from 15 residues. Germline loops: CDR1 SEHNR, CDR2 FQNEAQ (reference sequence). Trimming stripped 5 bases from V and 3 bases from J, with 14 bases between. CDR3 region: CASSPLAPDYNEQFF. DNA of the CDR3: TGTGCCAGCAGCCCGCTAGCGCCCGACTACAATGAGCAGTTCTTC.

The chain joins TRBV2 to TRBJ2-1, with D possibly being TRBD2 (5 bases). The CDR3 sequence is 14 residues long. Per the germline V gene, CDR1 is SNHLY and CDR2 is FYNNEI. Trimming stripped 7 bases from V and 4 bases from J, with 14 bases between. The CDR3 loop reads CASTGGFVYNEQFF. CDR3 sequence (DNA): TGTGCCAGCACCGGCGGGTTCGTATACAATGAGCAGTTCTTC.

This chain connects TRBV4-3 to TRBJ2-7; D is perhaps TRBD1 or TRBD2 (5 bases each). The CDR3 spans 15 residues. Germline-derived CDR1 and CDR2 are LGHNA and YSLEER. V gave up 0 bases and J gave up 1 base, with 10 bases separating them. The DNA of the CDR3 is TGCGCCAGCAGCCAAGATGACGGGGCTTCCTACGAGCAGTACTTC. It yields the protein CASSQDDGASYEQYF.

This clonotype was detected a few times. A read error may explain this, as a much larger clone is one base away. The V call is TRBV5-1, the J call TRBJ2-6; no reliable D call. The CDR3 is 14 residues long. V was pared by 0 bases and J by 2 bases, with 3 bases between. Per the germline V gene, CDR1 is SGHRS and CDR2 is YFSETQ. CDR3 sequence: CASSLDAGANVLTF. CDR3 nucleotide sequence: TGCGCCAGCAGCTTGGACGCTGGGGCCAACGTCCTGACTTTC.

The V gene is TRBV4-3, the J gene TRBJ2-1; 8 bases match TRBD2. The CDR3 is made up of 16 amino acids. Per germline, CDR1 LGHNA and CDR2 YSLEER. Trimming at V came to 0 bases and at J to 5 bases, leaving 6 bases not matched to a gene. The CDR3 region has the DNA TGCGCCAGCAGCCAAGATTTGCTAGCGGGCCACAATGAGCAGTTCTTC. It yields the protein CASSQDLLAGHNEQFF.

The rearrangement uses TRBV6-6 and TRBJ1-4; no definite D call. Germline-derived CDR1 and CDR2 are MNHNY and SVGAGI (reference sequence). The CDR3 sequence is 11 residues long. The ends were cut back, 6 bases at V and 5 bases at J, with 4 bases in the middle. The CDR3, as DNA: TGTGCCAGCAGCCAGAATGAAAAACTGTTTTTT. Encoded protein: CASSQNEKLFF.

This clonotype was counted a few times. The chain employs TRBV20-1 and TRBJ2-5, with D perhaps matching TRBD2 (5 bases). Between the trimmed V and J ends, which lost 1 base and 0 bases, there was a span of 12 bases. Germline V lookup: CDR1 DFQATT, CDR2 SNEGSKA (reference sequence). The CDR3 totals 15 residues. The CDR3 bases are TGCAGTGCTAGAGGACTGTCGGGGTACCAAGAGACCCAGTACTTC. It translates to CSARGLSGYQETQYF.

This sequence joins TRBV29-1 and TRBJ2-3; no definite D call. There are 14 residues in the CDR3. Germline CDR1 and CDR2: SQVTM and ANQGSEA. The V end lost 0 bases, the J end lost 2 bases, and 9 bases lay between the germline ends. CDR3 DNA: TGCAGCGTTGAAGAGGGATACTCCACAGATACGCAGTATTTT. Translated: CSVEEGYSTDTQYF.

The chain carries TRBV7-9 and TRBJ2-2, with D maybe TRBD2 (6 bases). Between the trimmed V and J ends, which lost 1 base and 2 bases, there was a span of 17 bases. In germline, CDR1 is SEHNR, CDR2 FQNEAQ (reference sequence). The CDR3 is 18 amino acids. CDR3 sequence (DNA): TGTGCCAGCAGCTTAGAGAGCTGGGGGAGGACCAACACCGGGGAGCTGTTTTTT. Protein sequence: CASSLESWGRTNTGELFF.

This clonotype has just a few counts. The chain uses TRBV7-2 and TRBJ2-1; 11 positions agree with TRBD2. From germline, CDR1 is SGHTA and CDR2 FQGNSA. V shed 1 base and J 5 bases; nucleotides not matched to a gene: 7. CDR3 length: 17 amino acids. The CDR3 sequence: CASSLGLAGGRDNEQFF. The CDR3 bases are TGTGCCAGCAGCTTAGGCCTAGCGGGAGGTAGGGACAATGAGCAGTTCTTC.

The chain uses TRBV7-2 and TRBJ2-7; 16 nucleotides agree with TRBD2. Germline CDR1 reads SGHTA; CDR2 reads FQGNSA. The CDR3 is 17 residues long. Losses at the gene ends were 5 bases for V and 6 bases for J; bases not matched to a gene: 10. Written as DNA, the CDR3 is TGTGCCAGCAGCCTGGGACTAGCGGGAGGGACAAGGGCCGAGCAGTACTTC. Its translation: CASSLGLAGGTRAEQYF.

This chain uses TRBV20-1 with TRBJ2-2; a possible D gene is TRBD1 (7 bases). The CDR3 runs 14 residues. The germline V gene encodes CDR1 DFQATT and CDR2 SNEGSKA (reference sequence). V was clipped by 3 bases and J by 1 base, with 9 bases between them. CDR3 bases: TGCAGTGCTAGTCAGGGGGGGAACACCGGGGAGCTGTTTTTT. Protein sequence: CSASQGGNTGELFF.

This clonotype was seen only a few times. The chain combines TRBV10-3 with TRBJ1-4, with 7 bases that match TRBD1. Germline CDR1 ENHRY, CDR2 SYGVKD. The junction had 8 bases not matched to a gene; V was cut back by 2 bases and J by 8 bases. The CDR3 is made up of 15 amino acids. DNA of the CDR3: TGTGCCATCAGTGAGGGCAAACAGGGGTCGGAAAAACTGTTTTTT. Protein product: CAISEGKQGSEKLFF.

The J gene is TRBJ2-1, the V gene TRBV6-2 or TRBV6-3; D possibly corresponds to TRBD2 (6 bases). CDR1 is MNHEY and CDR2 is SVGEGT in the germline V gene. The CDR3 is made up of 12 amino acids. Trimming shortened V by 10 bases and J by 14 bases, and 21 bases separated the two germline ends. The CDR3 nucleotides read TGTGCCACCGGAAAATATGGACTACACAAGTTCTTC. Protein: CATGKYGLHKFF.

The rearrangement joins TRBV10-3 to TRBJ1-6; D possibly corresponds to TRBD1 (5 bases). The V and J ends lost 3 bases and 7 bases respectively, with 22 bases between them. The CDR3 extends over 18 amino acids. CDR1 and CDR2 (germline): ENHRY, SYGVKD. The CDR3 is CAISDSLSYRLRNSPLHF. The CDR3 coding sequence is TGTGCCATCAGTGATTCTTTATCCTACAGGTTGAGGAATTCACCCCTCCACTTT.

The chain employs TRBV5-1 and TRBJ2-7, with 9 bases aligning to TRBD1. Germline V gene data show CDR1 as SGHRS and CDR2 as YFSETQ. The CDR3 is 17 amino acids. V was clipped by 4 bases and J by 2 bases; unmatched bases: 13. The CDR3, as DNA: TGCGCCAGCAGCGGATCACCGGGACAGGGAACTGCCTACGAGCAGTACTTC. It encodes CASSGSPGQGTAYEQYF.

V and J are TRBV10-3 and TRBJ2-3, with D possibly being TRBD1 or TRBD2 (6 bases each). Trimming took 7 bases from V and 2 from J, leaving 10 bases between them. The CDR3 extends over 13 amino acids. Germline-derived CDR1 and CDR2 are ENHRY and SYGVKD. The DNA for the CDR3 is TGTGCCATCAAGGAGGGGGTCACAGATACGCAGTATTTT. Its protein product is CAIKEGVTDTQYF.

This clonotype was counted a few times. The chain carries TRBV20-1 and TRBJ1-1; D is uncertain. V was shortened by 5 bases and J by 6 bases, with 19 bases between the two germline ends. This CDR3 comprises 14 residues. The germline CDR1 and CDR2 sequences are DFQATT and SNEGSKA (reference sequence). The DNA for the CDR3 is TGCAGTGCTTTCAGGACCGACCCAAACGCTGAAGCTTTCTTT. It is translated as CSAFRTDPNAEAFF.

A few counts support this clonotype. CDR3 DNA: TGTGCCAGCAGTGAAGCGCGTGGGGGGACCGGGGAGCTGTTTTTT. As protein: CASSEARGGTGELFF. The gene calls are TRBV2 and TRBJ2-2; possibly TRBD2 for D (6 bases). CDR1 SNHLY and CDR2 FYNNEI come from the germline V gene. The CDR3 totals 15 residues. With 0 bases removed from V and 5 bases from J, the gap between germline ends came to 10 bases.

This clonotype was recorded a few times. J is TRBJ1-1 and V is TRBV12-3 or TRBV12-4; D remains ambiguous. Trimming took 6 bases from V and 2 from J, leaving 7 bases between them. CDR3 length equals 12 residues. CDR3 protein: CASSSANTEAFF. CDR3 in DNA: TGTGCCAGCAGCTCAGCTAACACTGAAGCTTTCTTT.

This clonotype has ten or more counts. The V and J genes are TRBV5-5 and TRBJ2-4, with 8 positions matching TRBD1. Germline CDR1 reads SGHKS; CDR2 reads YYEKEE (reference sequence). V was clipped by 0 bases and J by 0 bases; unmatched bases: 2. The length of the CDR3 is 16 residues. In DNA, the CDR3 is TGTGCCAGCAGCTTGGGGACAGGGACAGCCAAAAACATTCAGTACTTC. It yields the protein CASSLGTGTAKNIQYF.

The chain is built from TRBV5-6 and TRBJ2-3; 9 bases fit TRBD2. This CDR3 spans 17 amino acids. The junction had 11 bases not matched to a gene; V was cut back by 0 bases and J by 6 bases. CDR1 SGHDT and CDR2 YYEEEE come from the germline V gene. The CDR3, as DNA: TGTGCCAGCAGCTTGGAAGCGCGGGAGGGCCTAAGGGATACGCAGTATTTT. As protein: CASSLEAREGLRDTQYF.

In its sample, this clonotype was seen a few times. The V gene is TRBV20-1, the J gene TRBJ2-5; TRBD1 aligns across 8 bases. The assigned J gene may be wrong: the sequence end matches TRBJ2-7 better. The CDR3 totals 12 residues. The germline gives CDR1 DFQATT, CDR2 SNEGSKA (reference sequence). In nucleotides, the CDR3 is TGCAGTGCTTACACAGGGGGGCTCGAGCAGTACTTC. It translates to CSAYTGGLEQYF.

The chain uses TRBV10-3 and TRBJ1-3; D possibly corresponds to TRBD1 (5 bases). This CDR3 has 16 amino acids. V lost 3 bases and J lost 4, with 16 bases in between. Germline assignment: CDR1 ENHRY and CDR2 SYGVKD. The CDR3 is CAISDAAAGSGNTIYF. The DNA of the CDR3 is TGTGCCATCAGTGATGCCGCGGCAGGGTCGGGAAACACCATATATTTT.

This sequence joins TRBV7-8 and TRBJ2-5; no clear D gene. This CDR3 region has 14 residues. V lost 0 bases and J lost 2, with 7 bases in between. Germline-derived CDR1 and CDR2 are SGHVS and FQNEAQ. The CDR3 DNA reads as TGTGCCAGCAGCTTAGCCTTCGGGCAAGAGACCCAGTACTTC. Its translation: CASSLAFGQETQYF.